The clone carrying this T cell receptor beta chain was counted only a few times. Its antigen is still unknown. The TCR beta CDR3 regions underwent amplification using RNA transcripts as the source. During a first-round RT-PCR of the TCR CDR3, the HTBI primer set was used. Via MiXCR, TCRdb re-called the multiplex PCR reads, giving one row per CDR3 protein. The table shows about 480,000 distinct CDR3 sequences, with over 13% occurring only once. The sample originates from a study of T cells in Graves' hyperthyroidism and ophthalmopathy. General study points: Appearing also in blood were most of the thyroid clonotypes expanded above 0.001.

PBMCs were sourced from more than 7.5 ml fresh peripheral blood. This CDR3 comprises 13 residues. Germline values: CDR1 SEHNR, CDR2 FQNEAQ (reference sequence). Trimming stripped 5 bases from V and 2 bases from J, with 10 bases between. J is TRBJ2-7 and V is TRBV7-9; perhaps TRBD1 as D (6 bases). Sequenced: blood. The TCR sequence derives from a woman between 18 and 29 years old with Graves' hyperthyroidism. The CDR3 DNA reads as TGTGCCAGCAGCCGGGACAAAGCCTACGAGCAGTACTTC. Translated, it gives CASSRDKAYEQYF.